This TCR beta chain was obtained from a study of metastatic and nonmetastatic thyroid tumors. Study in general: Repertoires of blood and of tissue (tumor or nodule) from malignant and benign thyroid patients were compared.

As processed by the authors: CDR3 differences across clinicopathological groups were used to build a distant-metastasis classifier for papillary thyroid cancer. Through MiXCR, TCRdb re-clonotyped the PCR reads. The V and J calls were determined by TCRdb, not by the authors. The repertoire has some 16,000 clones, around 16% of them found once; the top ten carry approximately 15%. Ahead of thyroid surgery, no patient had received treatment of any kind. In this sample, this clone turned up many times. The V end was cut by 5 bases, the J end by 0 bases, with 13 bases between. Germline lookup yields CDR1 SEHNR and CDR2 FQNEAQ (reference sequence). There are 15 residues in the CDR3.

The clonotype comes from a female donor with papillary thyroid cancer or a benign thyroid nodule (not recorded which). Some clones in this sample may be carry-over from other donors' samples. V and J are TRBV7-9 and TRBJ1-1; D is ambiguous. The sequenced material came from blood. DNA for the CDR3: TGTGCCAGCAGCCAAGACTCTACGGTGAACACTGAAGCTTTCTTT. It is translated as CASSQDSTVNTEAFF.